Shown below are 25 T cell receptor beta chains from a single sample sequenced in a study of human thymus T cells. Here immunoSEQ multiplex PCR was the method, and the copy in TCRdb shows in-frame clones only, minus some. Among 86,000 or so clones listed, just over 95% were seen once. Thymic resections from corrective heart surgery supplied the tissue. Sequenced: thymus tissue. All receptors derive from a boy less than two years old with a congenital heart defect but otherwise immunologically healthy.

The rearrangement links TRBV6-1 to TRBJ1-5; TRBD1 is a possible D gene (6 bases). Trimming took off 3 bases at V and 0 bases at J, with 15 bases between the two ends. This CDR3 has 17 amino acids. Per the germline V gene, CDR1 is MNHNS and CDR2 is SASEGT. CDR3 nucleotides: TGTGCCAGCAGTGACGCTAACAGGGCCGCTAGCAATCAGCCCCAGCATTTT. Its translation is CASSDANRAASNQPQHF.

The chain carries TRBV6-1 and TRBJ1-5, with D perhaps matching TRBD1 (5 bases). The V end was cut by 10 bases, the J end by 8 bases, with 12 bases between. The CDR3 spans 11 residues. Germline CDR1 is MNHNS and CDR2 is SASEGT. The CDR3 DNA follows: TGTGCCAACATGGCGGGGGAGCCCCAGCATTTT. Translating gives CANMAGEPQHF.

The chain employs TRBV7-2 and TRBJ1-3; TRBD1 is a possible D gene (5 bases). V shed 5 bases and J shed 0 bases, with 14 bases lying between them. Germline CDR1 SGHTA, CDR2 FQGNSA. The CDR3 runs 16 residues. The CDR3 sequence: CASSLDTFNSGNTIYF. In DNA, the CDR3 is TGTGCCAGCAGCCTGGACACATTCAACTCTGGAAACACCATATATTTT.

The CDR3 coding sequence is TGTGCCACCCGGCCAGGGCGGGAGAGGCAGCAGTTCTTC. Translating it yields CATRPGRERQQFF. J is TRBJ2-1 and V is TRBV6-5, with 7 nucleotides matching TRBD2. Germline assignment: CDR1 MNHEY and CDR2 SVGAGI. There are 13 residues in the CDR3. Losses at the gene ends were 10 bases for V and 11 bases for J; bases not matched to a gene: 14.

This sequence joins TRBV4-1 and TRBJ1-5; D call uncertain. The length of the CDR3 is 15 residues. The V and J ends lost 4 bases and 0 bases respectively, with 10 bases between them. Germline V gives CDR1 MGHRA, CDR2 YSYEKL. The CDR3 protein is CASSPDGLSNQPQHF. The CDR3 DNA reads as TGCGCCAGCAGCCCAGACGGGCTTAGCAATCAGCCCCAGCATTTT.

The CDR3 DNA follows: TGTGCCAGCAGAGGAGGGCAGGACAGTGGAAGTGAAAAACTGTTTTTT. Its translation is CASRGGQDSGSEKLFF. The chain uses TRBV28 and TRBJ1-4, with D maybe TRBD1 (6 bases). V lost 6 bases and J 7 bases, leaving 21 bases between the germline ends. Germline assignment: CDR1 MDHEN and CDR2 SYDVKM. The CDR3 spans 16 residues.

The gene calls are TRBV19 and TRBJ2-1, with a tentative D call TRBD2 (6 bases). The germline CDR1 and CDR2 sequences are LNHDA and SQIVND (reference sequence). Trimming shortened V by 5 bases and J by 3 bases, and 23 bases separated the two germline ends. This CDR3 is 18 amino acids long. The CDR3 nucleotides are TGTGCCAGTAGTCTAATTAGCCCCGTGTGGGGGGTCTACAATGAGCAGTTCTTC. Amino acids: CASSLISPVWGVYNEQFF.

The rearrangement links TRBV7-9 to TRBJ1-6, with D perhaps matching TRBD1 (6 bases). Germline lookup yields CDR1 SEHNR and CDR2 FQNEAQ (reference sequence). V was pared by 3 bases and J by 9 bases, with 21 bases between. CDR3 size: 17 residues. CDR3 sequence: CASSFNNAGGAGSPLHF. The CDR3 DNA is TGTGCCAGCAGCTTCAACAACGCCGGGGGCGCGGGTTCACCCCTCCACTTT.

The gene calls are TRBV11-1 and TRBJ2-3; 8 bases match TRBD2. The CDR3 covers 15 residues. Trimming cost V 5 bases and J 2 bases; bases outside gene matches: 6. Germline CDR1 reads SGHAT; CDR2 reads FQDESV (reference sequence). The CDR3 bases are TGTGCCAGCAGCAGCAGGACTAGCCCCACAGATACGCAGTATTTT. This gives the protein CASSSRTSPTDTQYF.

This clone was seen only once. This sequence joins TRBV19 and TRBJ2-3, with 8 bases matching TRBD1. In germline, CDR1 is LNHDA, CDR2 SQIVND (reference sequence). Trimming at V came to 5 bases and at J to 2 bases, leaving 6 bases not matched to a gene. The CDR3 runs 15 residues. The CDR3 sequence: CASSFDRGPTDTQYF. The CDR3 DNA sequence: TGTGCCAGTAGTTTCGACAGGGGCCCCACAGATACGCAGTATTTT. Full variable domain (outside the CDR3, taken from reference TRBV19 and TRBJ2-3): DGGITQSPKYLFRKEGQNVTLSCEQNLNHDAMYWYRQDPGQGLRLIYYSQIVNDFQKGDIAEGYSVSREKKESFPLTVTSAQKNPTAFYLCASSFDRGPTDTQYFGPGTRLTVL.

The chain has TRBV5-6 and TRBJ2-3, with 8 bases that match TRBD1. Per the germline V gene, CDR1 is SGHDT and CDR2 is YYEEEE. V dropped 4 bases and J dropped 0; count of bases not matched to a gene: 4. The CDR3 extends over 15 amino acids. The CDR3 coding sequence is TGTGCCAGCAGCCTGAGGACAGGGAGCACAGATACGCAGTATTTT. Protein product: CASSLRTGSTDTQYF.

The chain carries TRBV27 and TRBJ1-2, with D unresolved. CDR3 size: 17 residues. With 5 bases removed from V and 2 bases from J, the gap between germline ends came to 21 bases. Germline CDR1 and CDR2: MNHEY and SMNVEV (reference sequence). The CDR3 nucleotides read TGTGCCAGCAGTCAATCCCTAAGGCGGACGGTCAACTATGGCTACACCTTC. Translating gives CASSQSLRRTVNYGYTF.

For the CDR3, the DNA is TGTGCCAGCAGCCAAGTTTCGCAGGGGGCGCCTAACACTGAAGCTTTCTTT. Its protein is CASSQVSQGAPNTEAFF. This rearrangement joins TRBV14 to TRBJ1-1; 8 bases are shared with TRBD1. After removal of 1 base from V and 2 bases from J, the junction contained 9 bases not matched to a gene. The germline V gene encodes CDR1 SGHDN and CDR2 FVKESK. The CDR3 is 17 residues long. Based on the CDR3 plus reference TRBV14 and TRBJ1-1, the full variable domain is EAGVTQFPSHSVIEKGQTVTLRCDPISGHDNLYWYRRVMGKEIKFLLHFVKESKQDESGMPNNRFLAERTGGTYSTLKVQPAELEDSGVYFCASSQVSQGAPNTEAFFGQGTRLTVV.

This chain joins TRBV4-3 and TRBJ1-3, with a possible D match to TRBD1 (5 bases). V dropped 3 bases and J dropped 0 bases, with 24 bases sitting between them. The CDR3 consists of 20 residues. Germline-derived CDR1 and CDR2 are LGHNA and YSLEER. The CDR3 reads CASSQTIARGSPGSGNTIYF. DNA of the CDR3: TGCGCCAGCAGCCAGACAATTGCTAGGGGCAGCCCAGGCTCTGGAAACACCATATATTTT.

This clone came up once. The V call is TRBV4-2, the J call TRBJ2-3; 16 bases fit TRBD2. Germline CDR1 LGHNA, CDR2 YNFKEQ. Trimming cost V 2 bases and J 0 bases; bases outside gene matches: 8. This CDR3 has 20 amino acids. The CDR3 coding sequence is TGTGCCAGCAGCCAATGGGGGACTAGCGGGAGGGCCACGAGCACAGATACGCAGTATTTT. Translation: CASSQWGTSGRATSTDTQYF.

This rearrangement joins TRBV4-1 to TRBJ2-1, with TRBD2 matching 7 bases. CDR1 MGHRA and CDR2 YSYEKL come from the germline V gene. Germline trimming cut 1 base from V and 6 bases from J; bases unmatched to any gene: 0. The CDR3 contains 13 residues. CDR3 sequence: CASSQVAGNEQFF. The CDR3 DNA is TGCGCCAGCAGCCAAGTAGCGGGCAATGAGCAGTTCTTC.

The V call is TRBV29-1, the J call TRBJ2-3, with D hard to call. The germline CDR1 and CDR2 sequences are SQVTM and ANQGSEA. Deletions cut 3 bases from V and 5 bases from J, with 9 bases between. The CDR3 is made up of 12 amino acids. The CDR3 nucleotides read TGCAGCGTTGATACTTGGCTAGATACGCAGTATTTT. Translated: CSVDTWLDTQYF.

This chain connects TRBV18 to TRBJ2-7; TRBD2 is a possible D gene (6 bases). CDR1 is KGHSH, CDR2 LQKENI, per germline. CDR3 length: 16 amino acids. Trimming pared 2 bases from V and 7 bases from J, leaving 21 bases between. CDR3 loop: CASSPGDGGEPGEQYF. Here the CDR3 DNA reads TGTGCCAGCTCACCAGGGGACGGCGGGGAACCGGGAGAGCAGTACTTC.

This sequence joins TRBV5-1 and TRBJ2-7, with no clear D. The CDR3 totals 14 residues. The V end was cut by 3 bases, the J end by 0 bases, with 10 bases between. CDR1 SGHRS and CDR2 YFSETQ come from the germline V gene. The CDR3 region has the DNA TGCGCCAGCAGCTCCCATACAGACTCCTACGAGCAGTACTTC. This translates into CASSSHTDSYEQYF.

The V and J genes are TRBV7-2 and TRBJ2-2, with a weak D call TRBD1 (7 bases). This CDR3 comprises 17 residues. CDR1 and CDR2 (germline): SGHTA, FQGNSA. V dropped 5 bases and J dropped 5 bases, with 21 bases sitting between them. The CDR3 DNA reads as TGTGCCAGCAGCACGAGGAGCGGCAGGGGGGATACCGGGGAGCTGTTTTTT. Protein sequence: CASSTRSGRGDTGELFF.

The rearrangement uses TRBV5-4 and TRBJ1-6, with 7 bases that match TRBD1. This CDR3 is 19 amino acids long. J gave up 10 bases and V 0 bases, and 19 bases lay outside the gene matches. Germline CDR1 and CDR2: SGHNT and YYREEE (reference sequence). In DNA form, the CDR3 reads TGTGCCAGCAGCTTGGACAGGGGAATGGGGCTCGGGGAGCGATCACCCCTCCACTTT. This codes for CASSLDRGMGLGERSPLHF.

This chain links TRBV14 with TRBJ2-7; 9 bases fit TRBD1. The CDR3 runs 16 residues. Germline V gene data show CDR1 as SGHDN and CDR2 as FVKESK. With 3 bases clipped from V and 3 bases from J, the junction kept 9 bases outside the gene matches. The CDR3 loop is CASSQIPGTGIYEQYF. CDR3 bases: TGTGCCAGCAGCCAGATACCCGGGACAGGGATCTACGAGCAGTACTTC.

The V and J genes are TRBV27 and TRBJ1-2, with D unclear. The CDR3 totals 14 residues. V dropped 2 bases and J dropped 2 bases, with 9 bases sitting between them. Germline V gene lookup returns CDR1 MNHEY and CDR2 SMNVEV (reference sequence). The CDR3 loop is CASSLRGTNYGYTF. DNA of the CDR3: TGTGCCAGCAGTTTACGGGGAACCAACTATGGCTACACCTTC.

The rearrangement joins TRBV29-1 to TRBJ1-5; TRBD1 matches 7 bases. CDR1 is SQVTM and CDR2 is ANQGSEA in the germline V gene. V gave up 2 bases and J gave up 2 bases; unmatched junction bases: 12. The CDR3 loop spans 17 amino acids. The CDR3 sequence is CSVETGAEGTGNQPQHF. CDR3 coding DNA: TGCAGCGTTGAAACAGGGGCAGAAGGAACGGGCAATCAGCCCCAGCATTTT.

V is TRBV7-6 and J is TRBJ1-5; D call uncertain. The CDR3 has 15 residues. Germline V gene sequence: CDR1 SGHVS, CDR2 FNYEAQ. Trimming stripped 4 bases from V and 2 bases from J, with 12 bases between. DNA for the CDR3: TGTGCCAGCAGCTCGGGGTTGGGAGGCAATCAGCCCCAGCATTTT. It encodes CASSSGLGGNQPQHF.